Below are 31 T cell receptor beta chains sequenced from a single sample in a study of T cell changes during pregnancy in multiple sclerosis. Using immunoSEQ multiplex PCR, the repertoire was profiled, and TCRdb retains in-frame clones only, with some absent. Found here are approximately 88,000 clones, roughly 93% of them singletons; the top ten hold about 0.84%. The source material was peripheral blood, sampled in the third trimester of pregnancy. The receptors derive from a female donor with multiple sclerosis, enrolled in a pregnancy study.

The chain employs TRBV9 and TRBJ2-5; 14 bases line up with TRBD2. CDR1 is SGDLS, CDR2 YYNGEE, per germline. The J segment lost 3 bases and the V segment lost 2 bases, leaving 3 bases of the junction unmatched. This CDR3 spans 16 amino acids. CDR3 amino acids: CASSVRLAGGEETQYF. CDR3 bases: TGTGCCAGCAGCGTCAGACTAGCGGGAGGGGAAGAGACCCAGTACTTC.

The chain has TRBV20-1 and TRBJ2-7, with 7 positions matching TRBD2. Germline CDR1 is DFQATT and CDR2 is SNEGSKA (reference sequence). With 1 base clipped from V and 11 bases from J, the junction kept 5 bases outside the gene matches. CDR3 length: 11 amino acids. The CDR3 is CSARAGTTKYF. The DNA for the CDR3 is TGCAGTGCTAGAGCCGGGACTACGAAGTACTTC.

The CDR3 DNA reads as TGTGCCAGCAGTCATTACAGGGAGTGGCAGTTCTTC. Translating it yields CASSHYREWQFF. The V call is TRBV6-1, the J call TRBJ2-1; tentatively, D is TRBD1 (6 bases). The ends were cut back, 5 bases at V and 12 bases at J, with 14 bases in the middle. The CDR3 sequence is 12 residues long. Germline lookup yields CDR1 MNHNS and CDR2 SASEGT.

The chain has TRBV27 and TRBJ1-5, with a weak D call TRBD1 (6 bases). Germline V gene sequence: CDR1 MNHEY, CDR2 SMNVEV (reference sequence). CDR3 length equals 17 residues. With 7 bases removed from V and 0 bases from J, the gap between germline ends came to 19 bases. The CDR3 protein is CASTHNPQGNSNQPQHF. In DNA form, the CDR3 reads TGTGCCAGCACCCACAACCCACAGGGAAATAGCAATCAGCCCCAGCATTTT.

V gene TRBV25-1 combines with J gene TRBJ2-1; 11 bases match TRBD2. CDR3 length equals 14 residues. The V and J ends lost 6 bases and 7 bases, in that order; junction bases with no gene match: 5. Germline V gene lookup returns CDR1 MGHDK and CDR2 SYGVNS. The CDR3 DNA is TGTGCCAGCAGCCAGGGACTAGCGGCTAATGAGCAGTTCTTC. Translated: CASSQGLAANEQFF.

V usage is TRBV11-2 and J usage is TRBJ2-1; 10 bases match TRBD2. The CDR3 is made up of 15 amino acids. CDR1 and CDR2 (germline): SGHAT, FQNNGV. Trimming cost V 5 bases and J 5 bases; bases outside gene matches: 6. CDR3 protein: CASSPGTSVDNEQFF. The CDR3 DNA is TGTGCCAGCAGCCCCGGGACTAGCGTAGACAATGAGCAGTTCTTC.

CDR3 amino acids: CASSLASGTSPGEEQYF. CDR3 nucleotide sequence: TGTGCCAGCAGCTTAGCCTCCGGGACATCCCCCGGTGAGGAGCAGTACTTC. The chain links TRBV7-8 to TRBJ2-7, with D perhaps matching TRBD1 (6 bases). Germline assignment: CDR1 SGHVS and CDR2 FQNEAQ. This CDR3 is 17 amino acids long. V lost 0 bases and J lost 7, with 22 bases in between.

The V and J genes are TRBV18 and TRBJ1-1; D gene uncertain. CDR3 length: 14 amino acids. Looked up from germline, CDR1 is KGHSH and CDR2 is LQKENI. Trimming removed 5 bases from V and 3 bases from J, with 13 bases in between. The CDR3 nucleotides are TGTGCCAGCTCATCCCTAAGACTTGACACTGAAGCTTTCTTT. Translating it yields CASSSLRLDTEAFF.

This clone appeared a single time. The CDR3 nucleotides read TGTGCCGGGGACAGGGACGGCACAGATACGCAGTATTTT. Residues: CAGDRDGTDTQYF. V and J are TRBV30 and TRBJ2-3, with TRBD1 identical over 9 bases. Germline V CDR1 and CDR2: GTSNPN, SVGIG (reference sequence). V lost 8 bases to trimming and J lost 1 base; unmatched junction nucleotides: 4. CDR3 length equals 13 residues.

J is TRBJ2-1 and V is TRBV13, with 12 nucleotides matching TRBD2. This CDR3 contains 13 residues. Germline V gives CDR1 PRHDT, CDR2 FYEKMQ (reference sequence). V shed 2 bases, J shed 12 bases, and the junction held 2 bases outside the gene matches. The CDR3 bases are TGTGCCAGCAGCTTACTAGCGGGAGGGAGGCAGTTCTTC. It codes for CASSLLAGGRQFF.

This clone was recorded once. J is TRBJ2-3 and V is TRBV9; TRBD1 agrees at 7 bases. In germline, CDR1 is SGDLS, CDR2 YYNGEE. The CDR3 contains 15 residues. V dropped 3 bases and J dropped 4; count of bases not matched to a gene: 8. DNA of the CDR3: TGTGCCAGCAGCGACCGGGACAGCTGGGCAGATACGCAGTATTTT. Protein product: CASSDRDSWADTQYF.

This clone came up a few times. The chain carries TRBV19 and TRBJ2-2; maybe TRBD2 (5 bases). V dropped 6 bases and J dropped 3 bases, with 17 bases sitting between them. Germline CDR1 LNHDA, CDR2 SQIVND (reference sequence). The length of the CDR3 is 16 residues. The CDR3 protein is CASRPHEGMDTGELFF. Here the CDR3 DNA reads TGTGCCAGTAGGCCCCACGAGGGAATGGACACCGGGGAGCTGTTTTTT.

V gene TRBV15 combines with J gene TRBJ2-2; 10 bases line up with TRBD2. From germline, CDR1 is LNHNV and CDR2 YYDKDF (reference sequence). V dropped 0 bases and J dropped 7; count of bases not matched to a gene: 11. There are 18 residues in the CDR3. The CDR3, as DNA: TGTGCCACCAGCAGAGATCGAATGGCTAGCGGGAGAAACGGGGAGCTGTTTTTT. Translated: CATSRDRMASGRNGELFF.

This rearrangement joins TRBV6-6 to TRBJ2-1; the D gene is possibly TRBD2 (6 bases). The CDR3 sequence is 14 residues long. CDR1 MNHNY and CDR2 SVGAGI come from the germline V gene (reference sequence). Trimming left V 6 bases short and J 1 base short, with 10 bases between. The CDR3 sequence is CASREGLSYNEQFF. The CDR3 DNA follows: TGTGCCAGCAGGGAGGGATTATCCTACAATGAGCAGTTCTTC.

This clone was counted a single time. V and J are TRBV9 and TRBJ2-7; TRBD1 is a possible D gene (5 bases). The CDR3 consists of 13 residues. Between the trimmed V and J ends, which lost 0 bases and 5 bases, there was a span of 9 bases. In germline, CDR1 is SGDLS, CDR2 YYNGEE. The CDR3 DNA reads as TGTGCCAGCAGCGTAGCGGACATTGACGAGCAGTACTTC. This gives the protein CASSVADIDEQYF.

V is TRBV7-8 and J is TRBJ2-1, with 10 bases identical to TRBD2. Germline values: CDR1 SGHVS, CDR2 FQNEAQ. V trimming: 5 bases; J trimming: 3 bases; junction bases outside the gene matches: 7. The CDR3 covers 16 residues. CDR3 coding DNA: TGTGCCAGCAGCCCCATAGCGGGAGGATTCTACAATGAGCAGTTCTTC. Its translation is CASSPIAGGFYNEQFF. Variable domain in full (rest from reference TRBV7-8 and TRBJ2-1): GAGVSQSPRYKVAKRGQDVALRCDPISGHVSLFWYQQALGQGPEFLTYFQNEAQLDKSGLPSDRFFAERPEGSVSTLKIQRTQQEDSAVYLCASSPIAGGFYNEQFFGPGTRLTVL.

For the CDR3, the DNA is TGCGCCAGCAGCTTTTTGTCAGATTACGAGCAGTACTTC. Its protein is CASSFLSDYEQYF. J is TRBJ2-7 and V is TRBV5-1; D remains ambiguous. In germline, CDR1 is SGHRS, CDR2 YFSETQ. The CDR3 is 13 residues long. Deletions cut 2 bases from V and 4 bases from J, with 10 bases between. The variable domain in full, with the rest retrieved from reference TRBV5-1 and TRBJ2-7, is KAGVTQTPRYLIKTRGQQVTLSCSPISGHRSVSWYQQTPGQGLQFLFEYFSETQRNKGNFPGRFSGRQFSNSRSEMNVSTLELGDSALYLCASSFLSDYEQYFGPGTRLTVT.

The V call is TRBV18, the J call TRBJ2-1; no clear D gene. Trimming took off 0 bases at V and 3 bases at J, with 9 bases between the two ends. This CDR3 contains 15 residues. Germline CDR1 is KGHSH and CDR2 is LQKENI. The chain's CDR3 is CASSPPVRDYNEQFF. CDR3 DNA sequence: TGTGCCAGCTCACCACCGGTGCGAGACTACAATGAGCAGTTCTTC.

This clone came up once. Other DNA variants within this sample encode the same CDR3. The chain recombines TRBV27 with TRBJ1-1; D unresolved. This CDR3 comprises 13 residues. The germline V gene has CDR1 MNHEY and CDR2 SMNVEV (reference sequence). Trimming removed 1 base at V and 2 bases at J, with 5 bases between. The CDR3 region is CASSLYRNTEAFF. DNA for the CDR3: TGTGCCAGCAGTTTATATAGAAACACTGAAGCTTTCTTT.

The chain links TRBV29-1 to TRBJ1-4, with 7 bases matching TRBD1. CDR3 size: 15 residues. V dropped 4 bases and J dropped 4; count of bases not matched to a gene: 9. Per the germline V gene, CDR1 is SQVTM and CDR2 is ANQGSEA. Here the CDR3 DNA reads TGCAGCGTTGGAGTGCCAGGGGGGATTAATGAAAAACTGTTTTTT. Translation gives CSVGVPGGINEKLFF.

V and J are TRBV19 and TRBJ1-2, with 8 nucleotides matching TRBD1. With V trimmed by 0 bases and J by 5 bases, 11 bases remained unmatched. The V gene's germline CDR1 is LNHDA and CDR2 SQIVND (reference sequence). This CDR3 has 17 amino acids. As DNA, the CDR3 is TGTGCCAGTAGTATAGATGCATCCCGACAGGGGAGGTATGGCTACACCTTC. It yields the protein CASSIDASRQGRYGYTF.

CDR3 sequence (DNA): TGCGCCAGCAGCGACCCGCCTAGCGGGAGGCTGGTCGGGGAGCTGTTTTTT. Amino acids: CASSDPPSGRLVGELFF. The J gene is TRBJ2-2, the V gene TRBV5-1; 11 bases are a match to TRBD2. V gave up 4 bases and J gave up 7 bases; unmatched junction bases: 12. The CDR3 sequence is 17 residues long. The germline CDR1 and CDR2 sequences are SGHRS and YFSETQ.

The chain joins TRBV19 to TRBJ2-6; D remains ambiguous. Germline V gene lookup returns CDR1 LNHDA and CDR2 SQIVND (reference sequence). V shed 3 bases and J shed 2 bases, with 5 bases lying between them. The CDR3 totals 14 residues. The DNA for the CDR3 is TGTGCCAGTAGTATCAGAACTGGGGCCAACGTCCTGACTTTC. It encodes CASSIRTGANVLTF.

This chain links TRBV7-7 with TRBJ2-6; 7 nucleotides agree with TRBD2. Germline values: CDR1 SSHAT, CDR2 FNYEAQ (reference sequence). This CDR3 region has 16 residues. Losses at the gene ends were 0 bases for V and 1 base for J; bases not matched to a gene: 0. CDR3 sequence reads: CASSLAGGSGANVLTF. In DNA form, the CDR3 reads TGTGCCAGCAGCTTAGCGGGGGGGTCTGGGGCCAACGTCCTGACTTTC. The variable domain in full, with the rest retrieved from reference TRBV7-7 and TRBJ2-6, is GAGVSQSPRYKVTKRGQDVTLRCDPISSHATLYWYQQALGQGPEFLTYFNYEAQPDKSGLPSDRFSAERPEGSISTLTIQRTEQRDSAMYRCASSLAGGSGANVLTFGAGSRLTVL.

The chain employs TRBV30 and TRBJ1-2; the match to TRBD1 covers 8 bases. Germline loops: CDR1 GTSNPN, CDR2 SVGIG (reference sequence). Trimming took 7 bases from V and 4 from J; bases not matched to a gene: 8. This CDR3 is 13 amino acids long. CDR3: CALNRGMLYGYTF. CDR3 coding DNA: TGTGCCTTAAACAGGGGGATGCTCTATGGCTACACCTTC.

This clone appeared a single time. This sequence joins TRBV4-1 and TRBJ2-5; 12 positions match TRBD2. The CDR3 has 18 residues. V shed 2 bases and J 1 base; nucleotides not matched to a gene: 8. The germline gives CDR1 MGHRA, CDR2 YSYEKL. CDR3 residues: CASSQSGLLAGGQETQYF. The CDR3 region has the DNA TGCGCCAGCAGCCAATCTGGGTTACTAGCGGGAGGCCAAGAGACCCAGTACTTC.

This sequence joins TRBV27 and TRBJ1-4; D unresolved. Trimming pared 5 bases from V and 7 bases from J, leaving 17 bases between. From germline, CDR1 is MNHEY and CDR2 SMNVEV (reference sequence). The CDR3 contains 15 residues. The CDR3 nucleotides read TGTGCCAGCAGTCCCTACCCCGGACGGGGTGAAAAACTGTTTTTT. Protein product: CASSPYPGRGEKLFF.

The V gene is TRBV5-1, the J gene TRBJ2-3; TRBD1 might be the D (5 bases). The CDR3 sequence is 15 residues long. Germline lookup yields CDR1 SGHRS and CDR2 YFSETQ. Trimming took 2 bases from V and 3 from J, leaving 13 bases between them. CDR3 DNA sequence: TGCGCCAGCAGCTTTAGGCAGGGAAGTACAGATACGCAGTATTTT. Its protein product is CASSFRQGSTDTQYF.

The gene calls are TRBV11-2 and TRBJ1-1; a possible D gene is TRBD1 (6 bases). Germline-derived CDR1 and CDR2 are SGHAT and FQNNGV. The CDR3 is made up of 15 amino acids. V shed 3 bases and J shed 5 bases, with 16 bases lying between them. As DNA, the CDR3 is TGTGCCAGCAGCTTGGACAGTCGGATGGGGACTGAAGCTTTCTTT. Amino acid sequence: CASSLDSRMGTEAFF.

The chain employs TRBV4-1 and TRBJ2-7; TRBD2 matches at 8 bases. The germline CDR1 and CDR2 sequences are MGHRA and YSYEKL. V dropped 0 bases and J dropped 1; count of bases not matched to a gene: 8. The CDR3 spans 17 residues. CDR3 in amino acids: CASSQDVHSGMSYEQYF. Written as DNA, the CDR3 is TGCGCCAGCAGCCAAGATGTCCATAGCGGGATGTCCTACGAGCAGTACTTC.

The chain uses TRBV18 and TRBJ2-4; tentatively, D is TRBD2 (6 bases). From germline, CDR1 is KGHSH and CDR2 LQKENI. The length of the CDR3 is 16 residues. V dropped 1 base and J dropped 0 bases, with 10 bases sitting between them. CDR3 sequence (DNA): TGTGCCAGCTCACCACGGGACTCTATAGCCAAAAACATTCAGTACTTC. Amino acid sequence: CASSPRDSIAKNIQYF. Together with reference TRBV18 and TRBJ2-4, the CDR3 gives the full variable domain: NAGVMQNPRHLVRRRGQEARLRCSPMKGHSHVYWYRQLPEEGLKFMVYLQKENIIDESGMPKERFSAEFPKEGPSILRIQQVVRGDSAAYFCASSPRDSIAKNIQYFGAGTRLSVL.